Here is one T cell receptor (beta chain) with its context. Its antigen is unknown. Germline V gene data show CDR1 as MDHEN and CDR2 as SYDVKM. V was cut by 3 bases and J by 4 bases, with 13 bases left in between. The length of the CDR3 is 15 residues. The sample comes from a study of cytomegalovirus exposure and HLA in healthy donors. Findings of the study overall: A later analysis appeared to link common viral pathogens to several of the most significant clusters. About 87% or about 30% of the time was how often most TCR beta V segments were productive, according to an earlier analysis.

PCR used 60 Vbeta primers and 13 Jbeta primers. Only in-frame clones appear in the TCRdb table, and some are missing; sequencing was by immunoSEQ multiplex PCR. The sample records about 140,000 clones, roughly three quarters being singletons. V and J are TRBV28 and TRBJ2-1; TRBD1 might be the D (5 bases). The material sequenced was PBMCs. This sequence originates from a female donor in good health and CMV-seronegative. The CDR3 DNA is TGTGCCAGCAGTTTCGTTCGCCGACAGTACAATGAGCAGTTCTTC. Translated: CASSFVRRQYNEQFF.